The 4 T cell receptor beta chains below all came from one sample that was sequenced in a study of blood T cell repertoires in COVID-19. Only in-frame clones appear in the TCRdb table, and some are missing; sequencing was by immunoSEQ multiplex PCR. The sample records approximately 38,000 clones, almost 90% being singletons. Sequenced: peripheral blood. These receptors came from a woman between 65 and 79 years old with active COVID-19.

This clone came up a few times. In nucleotides, the CDR3 is TGTGCCAGCTCACCACCGAGGGCAGCGGGCACAGATACGCAGTATTTT. Translating gives CASSPPRAAGTDTQYF. The rearrangement links TRBV18 to TRBJ2-3, with D possibly TRBD2 on 5 matching bases. V lost 0 bases to trimming and J lost 1 base, with 11 bases between them. CDR1 KGHSH and CDR2 LQKENI come from the germline V gene. This CDR3 is built from 16 residues.

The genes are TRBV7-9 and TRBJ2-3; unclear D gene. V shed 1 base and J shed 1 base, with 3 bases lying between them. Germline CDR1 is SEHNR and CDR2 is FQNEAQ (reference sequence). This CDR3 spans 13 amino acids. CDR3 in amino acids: CASSLGGTDTQYF. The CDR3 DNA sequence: TGTGCCAGCAGCTTAGGAGGCACAGATACGCAGTATTTT. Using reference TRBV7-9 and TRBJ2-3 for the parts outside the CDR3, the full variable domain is DTGVSQNPRHKITKRGQNVTFRCDPISEHNRLYWYRQTLGQGPEFLTYFQNEAQLEKSRLLSDRFSAERPKGSFSTLEIQRTEQGDSAMYLCASSLGGTDTQYFGPGTRLTVL.

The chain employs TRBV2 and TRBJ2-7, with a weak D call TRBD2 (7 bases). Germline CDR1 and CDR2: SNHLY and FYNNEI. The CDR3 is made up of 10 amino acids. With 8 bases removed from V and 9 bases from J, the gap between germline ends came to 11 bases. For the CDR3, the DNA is TGTGCCAGCCAAAGGGGGGGGCAGTACTTC. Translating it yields CASQRGGQYF. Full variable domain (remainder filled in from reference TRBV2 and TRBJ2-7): EPEVTQTPSHQVTQMGQEVILRCVPISNHLYFYWYRQILGQKVEFLVSFYNNEISEKSEIFDDQFSVERPDGSNFTLKIRSTKLEDSAMYFCASQRGGQYFGPGTRLTVT.

CDR3 sequence (DNA): TGTGCCAGCAGTTACCTCCAGGGTGGAAACACCATATATTTT. This sequence encodes CASSYLQGGNTIYF. The chain employs TRBV6-6 and TRBJ1-3, with a weak D call TRBD1 (5 bases). CDR1 and CDR2 from the germline V gene are MNHNY and SVGAGI (reference sequence). This CDR3 has 14 residues. Trimming left V 2 bases short and J 3 bases short, with 8 bases between.